These T cell receptor beta chains were read from a single sample in a study of T cell responses to AZD1222 COVID-19 vaccine. Generated by immunoSEQ multiplex PCR, the TCRdb table keeps only in-frame clones and is missing some. The sample shows some 170,000 clones, about 92% of them seen only once. Here the sequenced sample was peripheral blood, taken on day 0 of AZD1222 vaccination. Receptors were obtained from an adult in good health. The CDR3 runs from the conserved cysteine through the conserved F or W. The D gene is left open where the match is weak. Clone size is given for some rows only: seen once, a few or many times, or a class if the clone is expanded.

D gene,V gene,clone size,J gene,CDR3 protein,CDR3 DNA
TRBD2,TRBV18,NA,TRBJ2-3,CASSPLAGGQDTQYF,TGTGCCAGCTCACCACTAGCGGGGGGGCAAGATACGCAGTATTTT
NA,TRBV10-3,few,TRBJ2-7,CAISREGGIDEQYF,TGTGCCATCAGCCGAGAGGGGGGGATCGACGAGCAGTACTTC
NA,TRBV2,NA,TRBJ1-2,CASSEAGYQYGYTF,TGTGCCAGCAGTGAAGCGGGATATCAATATGGCTACACCTTC
NA,TRBV5-1,NA,TRBJ2-3,CASSLMQDTQYF,TGCGCCAGCAGCTTGATGCAAGATACGCAGTATTTT
NA,TRBV7-8,NA,TRBJ2-1,CASSLVRIVSRNEQFF,TGTGCCAGCAGCTTAGTTAGAATAGTCTCTCGCAATGAGCAGTTCTTC
NA,TRBV9,NA,TRBJ2-2,CASSVVTTGELFF,TGTGCCAGCAGCGTAGTGACCACCGGGGAGCTGTTTTTT
TRBD2,TRBV30,NA,TRBJ2-3,CAWSASGGAADTQYF,TGTGCCTGGAGTGCTAGCGGGGGGGCCGCCGATACGCAGTATTTT
TRBD1,TRBV7-2,NA,TRBJ1-2,CASSLRGQWGLDYGYTF,TGTGCCAGCAGCTTACGGGGACAGTGGGGGCTAGACTATGGCTACACCTTC
TRBD1,TRBV30,NA,TRBJ1-5,CAWSHTGTGGFGNQPQHF,TGTGCCTGGAGCCACACCGGGACAGGGGGCTTTGGCAATCAGCCCCAGCATTTT
NA,TRBV5-6,NA,TRBJ1-2,CASSLGPSFVGYTF,TGTGCCAGCAGCCTGGGACCGTCCTTTGTTGGCTACACCTTC
NA,TRBV3-1/TRBV3-2,NA,TRBJ2-3,CASSQEGRDSTDTQYF,TGTGCCAGCAGCCAAGAGGGGCGGGATAGCACAGATACGCAGTATTTT
NA,TRBV28,NA,TRBJ1-5,CASSFSNNQPQHF,TGTGCCAGCAGTTTTAGTAATAATCAGCCCCAGCATTTT
TRBD1,TRBV5-1,once,TRBJ1-6,CASSSRQGNSPLHF,TGCGCCAGCAGCTCCAGACAGGGGAATTCACCCCTCCACTTT
NA,TRBV4-2,NA,TRBJ2-7,CASSQEAYEGVNRVNFYEQYF,TGTGCCAGCAGCCAAGAAGCTTACGAAGGGGTAAACAGGGTCAATTTCTACGAGCAGTACTTC
NA,TRBV2,NA,TRBJ1-1,CASSEKGGGTEAFF,TGTGCCAGCAGTGAAAAAGGAGGGGGTACTGAAGCTTTCTTT
NA,TRBV2,NA,TRBJ1-6,CASKAGSSYNSPLHF,TGTGCCAGCAAAGCCGGGAGCTCCTATAATTCACCCCTCCACTTT
TRBD1,TRBV7-8,NA,TRBJ1-5,CASSLTGTGGQPQHF,TGTGCCAGCAGCTTAACAGGGACAGGGGGTCAGCCCCAGCATTTT
TRBD2,TRBV19,NA,TRBJ2-1,CASSMVSGVSSYNEQFF,TGTGCCAGTAGTATGGTCAGCGGGGTGAGCTCCTACAATGAGCAGTTCTTC
NA,TRBV11-3,NA,TRBJ2-4,CASSLNEENIQYF,TGTGCCAGCAGCTTAAATGAGGAGAACATTCAGTACTTC
TRBD2,TRBV29-1,NA,TRBJ2-1,CSVERQASGVEEQFF,TGCAGCGTTGAGAGGCAGGCTAGCGGGGTAGAAGAGCAGTTCTTC
NA,TRBV7-3,NA,TRBJ1-2,CASTDVGVPNLNGYTF,TGTGCCAGCACCGACGTCGGCGTCCCTAACTTAAATGGCTACACCTTC
TRBD1,TRBV28,NA,TRBJ1-1,CAGRTGGTNAEAFF,TGTGCCGGAAGGACAGGGGGCACTAACGCTGAAGCTTTCTTT
NA,TRBV6-5,NA,TRBJ1-6,CASSVPGTSPLHF,TGTGCCAGCAGCGTTCCAGGGACTTCACCCCTCCACTTT
NA,TRBV28,NA,TRBJ1-3,CASSSPGRLTGSGNTIYF,TGTGCCAGCAGTTCTCCCGGGAGGTTAACAGGCTCTGGAAACACCATATATTTT
TRBD1,TRBV13,once,TRBJ1-1,CASSFRTGVLNTEAFF,TGTGCCAGCAGCTTCCGGACAGGGGTCTTGAACACTGAAGCTTTCTTT
NA,TRBV2,NA,TRBJ1-1,CASSGMGDTEAFF,TGTGCCAGCAGTGGCATGGGAGACACTGAAGCTTTCTTT
NA,TRBV28,NA,TRBJ1-2,CASSLRTFYGYTF,TGTGCCAGCAGTTTAAGGACTTTCTATGGCTACACCTTC
NA,TRBV6-6,NA,TRBJ1-3,CASSPTASGNTIYF,TGTGCCAGCAGCCCGACAGCCTCTGGAAACACCATATATTTT
TRBD1,TRBV5-6,NA,TRBJ2-7,CASSTPGQSDEQYF,TGTGCCAGCAGCACACCGGGACAGAGCGACGAGCAGTACTTC
NA,TRBV7-9,NA,TRBJ1-1,CASSLLGRENTEAFF,TGTGCCAGCAGCTTACTAGGCAGGGAGAACACTGAAGCTTTCTTT
TRBD1,TRBV7-9,NA,TRBJ1-4,CASSAQGAGGEKLFF,TGTGCCAGCAGCGCCCAGGGGGCAGGTGGGGAAAAACTGTTTTTT
NA,TRBV6-5,NA,TRBJ1-6,CASSYSGGLGVSPLHF,TGTGCCAGCAGTTACTCGGGTGGGCTCGGGGTTTCACCCCTCCACTTT
NA,TRBV4-3,NA,TRBJ1-1,CASSQYTLGTEAFF,TGCGCCAGCAGCCAGTACACTCTGGGCACTGAAGCTTTCTTT
NA,TRBV7-9,NA,TRBJ1-4,CASSPGATNEKLFF,TGTGCCAGCAGCCCAGGGGCAACTAATGAAAAACTGTTTTTT